The next 26 T cell receptor beta chains were all read from a single sample in a study of T cell changes during pregnancy in multiple sclerosis. Libraries were prepared by immunoSEQ multiplex PCR; TCRdb keeps only in-frame clonotypes and omits some of them. Of 45,000 to 55,000 clones listed, 85% to 95% are singletons. Here the sequenced sample was CD4+ T cells from peripheral blood mononuclear cells, taken in the second trimester of pregnancy. These receptors came from a female donor in good health, enrolled as a control in a pregnancy study.

A remark on this clone: Other DNA sequences in the sample encode the same CDR3. The V gene is TRBV2, the J gene TRBJ2-7; D not resolved. CDR3 length: 11 amino acids. Germline V gene sequence: CDR1 SNHLY, CDR2 FYNNEI. Trimming removed 4 bases at V and 6 bases at J, with 7 bases between. The CDR3 reads CASSGDSEQYF. CDR3 bases: TGTGCCAGCAGTGGCGACTCCGAGCAGTACTTC.

The chain combines TRBV29-1 with TRBJ2-1; tentatively, D is TRBD2 (5 bases). In germline, CDR1 is SQVTM, CDR2 ANQGSEA. The CDR3 totals 15 residues. V lost 6 bases and J lost 1, with 16 bases in between. CDR3 loop: CSVTPDGVSYNEQFF. The CDR3 nucleotides read TGCAGCGTCACCCCGGACGGGGTGTCCTACAATGAGCAGTTCTTC.

The chain uses TRBV19 and TRBJ2-6, with 8 bases that match TRBD1. Germline V gives CDR1 LNHDA, CDR2 SQIVND (reference sequence). The CDR3 length is 16 residues. The junction had 4 bases not matched to a gene; V was cut back by 6 bases and J by 0 bases. CDR3 residues: CASRDRVRSGANVLTF. The CDR3 coding sequence is TGTGCCAGTAGGGACAGGGTGCGCTCTGGGGCCAACGTCCTGACTTTC.

V and J are TRBV5-5 and TRBJ1-5; D remains ambiguous. Trimming pared 3 bases from V and 3 bases from J, leaving 13 bases between. The germline gives CDR1 SGHKS, CDR2 YYEKEE (reference sequence). This CDR3 spans 15 amino acids. This CDR3 reads CASSSAAVLNQPQHF. DNA of the CDR3: TGTGCCAGCAGCTCAGCGGCGGTTCTCAATCAGCCCCAGCATTTT.

J is TRBJ2-7 and V is TRBV14; the D is unclear. Looked up from germline, CDR1 is SGHDN and CDR2 is FVKESK. V was cut by 4 bases and J by 0 bases, with 10 bases left in between. The CDR3 totals 14 residues. CDR3 DNA: TGTGCCAGCAGCCCCGGAGATAGCTCCTACGAGCAGTACTTC. This sequence encodes CASSPGDSSYEQYF.

This chain connects TRBV19 to TRBJ1-5, with 10 positions matching TRBD1. This CDR3 has 17 amino acids. Germline CDR1 is LNHDA and CDR2 is SQIVND (reference sequence). The junction had 5 bases not matched to a gene; V was cut back by 3 bases and J by 0 bases. CDR3 in amino acids: CASSMGWDRGSNQPQHF. The DNA of the CDR3 is TGTGCCAGTAGTATGGGATGGGACAGGGGTAGCAATCAGCCCCAGCATTTT.

The V and J genes are TRBV29-1 and TRBJ2-7; no clear D gene. Germline lookup yields CDR1 SQVTM and CDR2 ANQGSEA. V dropped 0 bases and J dropped 0 bases, with 12 bases sitting between them. The CDR3 has 15 amino acids. CDR3 bases: TGCAGCGTTGAAGACATGAGGTACAACTCCTACGAGCAGTACTTC. Amino acid sequence: CSVEDMRYNSYEQYF.

The chain joins TRBV28 to TRBJ1-2; no reliable D call. The CDR3 contains 11 residues. Germline V gene sequence: CDR1 MDHEN, CDR2 SYDVKM. V was clipped by 5 bases and J by 5 bases, with 6 bases between them. CDR3 coding DNA: TGTGCCAGCAGTCTGAGTTATGGCTACACCTTC. It encodes CASSLSYGYTF.

The chain is built from TRBV9 and TRBJ2-1; 9 positions agree with TRBD2. There are 14 residues in the CDR3. Germline trimming cut 4 bases from V and 7 bases from J; bases unmatched to any gene: 6. The germline V gene encodes CDR1 SGDLS and CDR2 YYNGEE. CDR3 region: CASSSGLAGNEQFF. In DNA, the CDR3 is TGTGCCAGCAGCTCAGGGCTAGCGGGGAATGAGCAGTTCTTC.

V and J are TRBV2 and TRBJ1-2; TRBD1 aligns across 9 bases. CDR3 length: 13 residues. CDR1 is SNHLY, CDR2 FYNNEI, per germline. Unmatched junction bases numbered 9, after V lost 4 bases and J lost 12 bases. As DNA, the CDR3 is TGTGCCAGCAGTGGAGGGGACAGGGCCGCCGACACCTTC. Translation gives CASSGGDRAADTF. The whole variable domain, filled in from reference TRBV2 and TRBJ1-2, reads EPEVTQTPSHQVTQMGQEVILRCVPISNHLYFYWYRQILGQKVEFLVSFYNNEISEKSEIFDDQFSVERPDGSNFTLKIRSTKLEDSAMYFCASSGGDRAADTFGSGTRLTVV.

This clone was counted only a few times. The genes are TRBV19 and TRBJ1-5, with 12 bases that match TRBD1. This CDR3 spans 16 amino acids. The germline V gene has CDR1 LNHDA and CDR2 SQIVND (reference sequence). V trimming: 5 bases; J trimming: 6 bases; junction bases outside the gene matches: 8. DNA for the CDR3: TGTGCCAGTAGTCGTCCCGGGACAGGGGGCGGTCAGCCCCAGCATTTT. The encoded protein is CASSRPGTGGGQPQHF.

The V and J genes are TRBV6-1 and TRBJ2-5; 7 bases are a match to TRBD2. V was pared by 6 bases and J by 3 bases, with 10 bases of the junction left unmatched. CDR1 is MNHNS and CDR2 is SASEGT in the germline V gene. The CDR3 loop spans 15 amino acids. The DNA of the CDR3 is TGTGCCAGCAGCACGGGGCTAGCGGATAAAGAGACCCAGTACTTC. It translates to CASSTGLADKETQYF.

The chain combines TRBV29-1 with TRBJ2-3; 10 nucleotides match TRBD2. The CDR3 covers 13 residues. After removal of 5 bases from V and 2 bases from J, the junction contained 1 base not matched to a gene. In germline, CDR1 is SQVTM, CDR2 ANQGSEA. CDR3 amino acids: CSVSGRVTDTQYF. CDR3 DNA: TGCAGCGTTAGCGGGAGGGTCACAGATACGCAGTATTTT.

This chain uses TRBV5-1 with TRBJ2-7; possibly TRBD1 for D (5 bases). Germline V lookup: CDR1 SGHRS, CDR2 YFSETQ. The CDR3 is made up of 14 amino acids. V shed 0 bases and J shed 4 bases, with 11 bases lying between them. CDR3 nucleotides: TGCGCCAGCAGCTTGGCTGGGGCAGTGTACGAGCAGTACTTC. Protein sequence: CASSLAGAVYEQYF. The full variable domain, rest sourced from reference TRBV5-1 and TRBJ2-7, is KAGVTQTPRYLIKTRGQQVTLSCSPISGHRSVSWYQQTPGQGLQFLFEYFSETQRNKGNFPGRFSGRQFSNSRSEMNVSTLELGDSALYLCASSLAGAVYEQYFGPGTRLTVT.

J is TRBJ2-1 and V is TRBV9; TRBD2 matches 9 bases. Trimming removed 2 bases from V and 9 bases from J; junction bases left unmatched: 12. The CDR3 loop spans 16 amino acids. Germline loops: CDR1 SGDLS, CDR2 YYNGEE. The CDR3 nucleotides are TGTGCCAGCAGCGTGGAAGGCGGGAGGGTCGGGGGTGAGCAGTTCTTC. Translated: CASSVEGGRVGGEQFF.

The chain has TRBV9 and TRBJ1-2, with D unresolved. This CDR3 is 14 amino acids long. Germline V CDR1 and CDR2: SGDLS, YYNGEE. Trimming pared 0 bases from V and 8 bases from J, leaving 14 bases between. The CDR3 nucleotides are TGTGCCAGCAGCGTAGATTCGGGGTTGTACGGCTACACCTTC. This sequence encodes CASSVDSGLYGYTF. Full variable domain (rest looked up from reference TRBV9 and TRBJ1-2): DSGVTQTPKHLITATGQRVTLRCSPRSGDLSVYWYQQSLDQGLQFLIQYYNGEERAKGNILERFSAQQFPDLHSELNLSSLELGDSALYFCASSVDSGLYGYTFGSGTRLTVV.

The chain recombines TRBV30 with TRBJ2-5; perhaps TRBD2 as D (7 bases). The germline V gene has CDR1 GTSNPN and CDR2 SVGIG (reference sequence). Trimming pared 2 bases from V and 3 bases from J, leaving 19 bases between. The CDR3 covers 16 residues. CDR3: CAWSPGAGAWEETQYF. CDR3 nucleotide sequence: TGTGCCTGGAGTCCGGGGGCGGGAGCGTGGGAAGAGACCCAGTACTTC.

The genes are TRBV9 and TRBJ1-1, with TRBD1 identical over 7 bases. With V trimmed by 4 bases and J by 4 bases, 1 base remained unmatched. The CDR3 is made up of 12 amino acids. Germline-derived CDR1 and CDR2 are SGDLS and YYNGEE. In DNA, the CDR3 is TGTGCCAGCAGCTCAGGGGGCACTGAAGCTTTCTTT. Protein sequence: CASSSGGTEAFF.

The chain carries TRBV2 and TRBJ2-1; 11 positions agree with TRBD2. The V segment lost 1 base and the J segment 5 bases; nucleotides outside the gene matches: 7. The CDR3 is 17 residues long. Germline CDR1 is SNHLY and CDR2 is FYNNEI. CDR3 residues: CASSEGRTSGPNNEQFF. The CDR3, as DNA: TGTGCCAGCAGTGAAGGGAGGACTAGCGGGCCGAACAATGAGCAGTTCTTC.

The chain uses TRBV4-1 and TRBJ2-1; TRBD2 matches 11 bases. Losses at the gene ends were 0 bases for V and 9 bases for J; bases not matched to a gene: 13. The CDR3 length is 18 residues. Germline-derived CDR1 and CDR2 are MGHRA and YSYEKL. CDR3 loop: CASSQEVGTSGGRGEQFF. The CDR3 DNA is TGCGCCAGCAGCCAAGAAGTGGGCACTAGCGGGGGAAGGGGTGAGCAGTTCTTC.

The V call is TRBV18, the J call TRBJ2-7, with a possible D match to TRBD1 (6 bases). This CDR3 is built from 15 residues. Germline V gene lookup returns CDR1 KGHSH and CDR2 LQKENI. V was trimmed by 2 bases and J by 2 bases, leaving 13 bases between them. As DNA, the CDR3 is TGTGCCAGCTCACCAGGGCAGGGGAATCCCTACGAGCAGTACTTC. Translating gives CASSPGQGNPYEQYF.

This chain uses TRBV10-3 with TRBJ1-5, with 9 bases lining up with TRBD1. This CDR3 is built from 16 residues. Germline CDR1 ENHRY, CDR2 SYGVKD. V was pared by 3 bases and J by 1 base, with 4 bases of the junction left unmatched. The CDR3 protein is CAISDRQGGSNQPQHF. The CDR3 DNA reads TGTGCCATCAGTGACAGACAGGGGGGCAGCAATCAGCCCCAGCATTTT.

This rearrangement joins TRBV2 to TRBJ2-5, with D perhaps TRBD1 (7 bases). The germline gives CDR1 SNHLY, CDR2 FYNNEI. V was cut by 6 bases and J by 5 bases, with 13 bases left in between. This CDR3 comprises 13 residues. The CDR3 is CASSRGTDETQYF. The CDR3 bases are TGTGCCAGCAGCCGCGGGACAGATGAGACCCAGTACTTC.

V and J are TRBV28 and TRBJ1-5; D perhaps matches TRBD1 (6 bases). This CDR3 spans 12 amino acids. The ends were cut back, 11 bases at V and 6 bases at J, with 14 bases in the middle. Germline values: CDR1 MDHEN, CDR2 SYDVKM. The CDR3 here is CAAVRGSQPQHF. In DNA, the CDR3 is TGTGCCGCGGTAAGGGGGAGTCAGCCCCAGCATTTT.

The V gene is TRBV15, the J gene TRBJ1-4; a weak D match, TRBD1 (6 bases). The CDR3 loop spans 14 amino acids. V lost 4 bases and J 8 bases, leaving 14 bases between the germline ends. In germline, CDR1 is LNHNV, CDR2 YYDKDF (reference sequence). CDR3: CATSTVRGYEKLFF. DNA of the CDR3: TGTGCCACCAGCACAGTCAGGGGTTACGAAAAACTGTTTTTT.

The chain is built from TRBV5-4 and TRBJ2-2, with 7 bases aligning to TRBD1. This CDR3 is built from 15 residues. After removal of 3 bases from V and 1 base from J, the junction contained 3 bases not matched to a gene. Germline V gene data show CDR1 as SGHNT and CDR2 as YYREEE (reference sequence). The CDR3 loop is CASSSGTVNTGELFF. For the CDR3, the DNA is TGTGCCAGCAGCTCAGGGACAGTGAACACCGGGGAGCTGTTTTTT.